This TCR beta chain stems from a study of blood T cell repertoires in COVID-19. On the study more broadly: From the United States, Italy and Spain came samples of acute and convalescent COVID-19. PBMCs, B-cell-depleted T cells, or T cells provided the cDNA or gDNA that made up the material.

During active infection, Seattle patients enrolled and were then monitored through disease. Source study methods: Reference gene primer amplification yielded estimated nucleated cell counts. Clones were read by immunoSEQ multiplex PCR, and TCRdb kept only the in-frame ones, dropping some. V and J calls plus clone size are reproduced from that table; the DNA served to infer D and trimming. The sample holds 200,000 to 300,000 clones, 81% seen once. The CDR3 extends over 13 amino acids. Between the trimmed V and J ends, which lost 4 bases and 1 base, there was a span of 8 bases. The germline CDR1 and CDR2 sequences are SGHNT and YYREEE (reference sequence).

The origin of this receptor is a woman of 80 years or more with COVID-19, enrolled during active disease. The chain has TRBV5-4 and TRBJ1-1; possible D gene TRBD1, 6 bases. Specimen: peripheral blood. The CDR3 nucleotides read TGTGCCAGCAGCCGACAGGAGAACACTGAAGCTTTCTTT. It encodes CASSRQENTEAFF.